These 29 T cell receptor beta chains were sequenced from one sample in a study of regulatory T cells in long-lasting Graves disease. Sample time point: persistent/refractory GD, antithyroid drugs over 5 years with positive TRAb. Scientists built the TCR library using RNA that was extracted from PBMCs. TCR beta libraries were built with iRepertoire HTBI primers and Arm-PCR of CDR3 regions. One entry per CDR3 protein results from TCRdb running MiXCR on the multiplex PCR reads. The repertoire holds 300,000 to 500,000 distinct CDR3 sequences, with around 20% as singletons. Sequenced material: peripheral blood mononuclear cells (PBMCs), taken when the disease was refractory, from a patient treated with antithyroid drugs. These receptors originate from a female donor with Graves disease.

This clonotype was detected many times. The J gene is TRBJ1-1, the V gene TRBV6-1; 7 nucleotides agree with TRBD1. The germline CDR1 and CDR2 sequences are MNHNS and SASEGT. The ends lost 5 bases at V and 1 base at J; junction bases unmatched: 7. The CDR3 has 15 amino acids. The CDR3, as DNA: TGTGCCAGCAGTCGGACAGGTCGTGGGAACACTGAAGCTTTCTTT. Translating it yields CASSRTGRGNTEAFF.

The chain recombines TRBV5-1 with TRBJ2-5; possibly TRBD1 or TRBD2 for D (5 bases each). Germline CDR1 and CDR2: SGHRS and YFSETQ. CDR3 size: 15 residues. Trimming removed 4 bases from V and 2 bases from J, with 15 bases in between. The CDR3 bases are TGCGCCAGCAGCCCGGAATGGGGACCGCAAGAGACCCAGTACTTC. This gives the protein CASSPEWGPQETQYF.

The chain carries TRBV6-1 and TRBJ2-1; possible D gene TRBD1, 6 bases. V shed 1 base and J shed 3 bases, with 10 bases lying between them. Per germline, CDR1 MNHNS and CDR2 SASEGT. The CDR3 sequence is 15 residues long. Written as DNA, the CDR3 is TGTGCCAGCAGTGAAGAACAGGGAATCTACAATGAGCAGTTCTTC. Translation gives CASSEEQGIYNEQFF.

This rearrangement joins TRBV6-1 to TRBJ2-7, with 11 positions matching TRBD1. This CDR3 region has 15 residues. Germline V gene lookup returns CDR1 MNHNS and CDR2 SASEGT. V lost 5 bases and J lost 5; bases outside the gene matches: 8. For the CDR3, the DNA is TGTGCCAGCAGTCAACGGACAGGGGGCTTAAACGAGCAGTACTTC. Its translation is CASSQRTGGLNEQYF.

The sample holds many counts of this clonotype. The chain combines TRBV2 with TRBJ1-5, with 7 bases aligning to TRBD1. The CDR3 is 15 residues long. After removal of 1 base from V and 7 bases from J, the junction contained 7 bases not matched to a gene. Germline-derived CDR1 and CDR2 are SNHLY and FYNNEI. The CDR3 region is CASSEVAGGGQPQHF. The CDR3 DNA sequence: TGTGCCAGCAGTGAAGTGGCAGGGGGAGGACAGCCCCAGCATTTT.

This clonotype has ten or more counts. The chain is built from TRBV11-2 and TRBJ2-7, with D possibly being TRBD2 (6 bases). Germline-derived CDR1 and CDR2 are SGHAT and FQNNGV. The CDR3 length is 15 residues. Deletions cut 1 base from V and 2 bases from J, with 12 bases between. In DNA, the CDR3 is TGTGCCAGCAGCTTAGCTGCGGGAACAACCTACGAGCAGTACTTC. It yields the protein CASSLAAGTTYEQYF.

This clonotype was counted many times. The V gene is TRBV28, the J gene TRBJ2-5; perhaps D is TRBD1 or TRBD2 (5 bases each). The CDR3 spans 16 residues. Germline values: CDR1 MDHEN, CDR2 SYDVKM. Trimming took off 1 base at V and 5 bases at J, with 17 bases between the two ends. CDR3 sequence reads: CASSLYLRLGEETQYF. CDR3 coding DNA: TGTGCCAGCAGTTTATACTTGCGCCTAGGGGAGGAGACCCAGTACTTC.

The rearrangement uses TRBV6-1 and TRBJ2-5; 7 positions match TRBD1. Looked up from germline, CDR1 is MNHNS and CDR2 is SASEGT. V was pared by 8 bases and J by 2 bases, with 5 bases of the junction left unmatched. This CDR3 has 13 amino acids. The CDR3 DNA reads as TGTGCCAGCGTAGACAGGGCGCAAGAGACCCAGTACTTC. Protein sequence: CASVDRAQETQYF.

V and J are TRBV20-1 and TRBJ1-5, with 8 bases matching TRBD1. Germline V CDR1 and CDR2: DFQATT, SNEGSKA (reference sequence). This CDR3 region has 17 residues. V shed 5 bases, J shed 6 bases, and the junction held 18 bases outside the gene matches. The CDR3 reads CSAPGQGGDIGIQPQHF. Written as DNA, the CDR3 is TGCAGTGCTCCCGGACAGGGTGGGGATATTGGTATTCAGCCCCAGCATTTT.

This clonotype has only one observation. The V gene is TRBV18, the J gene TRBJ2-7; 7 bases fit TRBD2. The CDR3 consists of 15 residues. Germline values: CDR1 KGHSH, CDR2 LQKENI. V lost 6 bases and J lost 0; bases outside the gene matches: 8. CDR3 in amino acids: CASSLGLTSSYEQYF. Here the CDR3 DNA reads TGTGCCAGCTCGCTGGGACTAACGAGCTCCTACGAGCAGTACTTC.

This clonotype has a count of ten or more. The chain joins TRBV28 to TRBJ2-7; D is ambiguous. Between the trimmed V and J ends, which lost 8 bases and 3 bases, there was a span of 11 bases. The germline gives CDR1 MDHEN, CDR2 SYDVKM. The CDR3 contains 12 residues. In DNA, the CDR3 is TGTGCCAGCTCTGGACCTGACTACGAGCAGTACTTC. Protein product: CASSGPDYEQYF.

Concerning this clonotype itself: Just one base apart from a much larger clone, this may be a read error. For the CDR3, the DNA is TGCAGCGTTCGGAAAGGAGATGAAAAACTGTTTTTT. Encoded protein: CSVRKGDEKLFF. This chain joins TRBV29-1 and TRBJ1-4; D is unresolved. V dropped 5 bases and J dropped 6 bases, with 10 bases sitting between them. Germline lookup yields CDR1 SQVTM and CDR2 ANQGSEA. The CDR3 is 12 residues long.

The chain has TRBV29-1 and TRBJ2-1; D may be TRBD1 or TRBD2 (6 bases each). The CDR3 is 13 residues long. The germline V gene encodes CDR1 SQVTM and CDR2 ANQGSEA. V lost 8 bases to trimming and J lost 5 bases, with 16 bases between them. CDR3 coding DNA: TGCAGCACTCGGGGGCCAGGGAACAATGAGCAGTTCTTC. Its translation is CSTRGPGNNEQFF.

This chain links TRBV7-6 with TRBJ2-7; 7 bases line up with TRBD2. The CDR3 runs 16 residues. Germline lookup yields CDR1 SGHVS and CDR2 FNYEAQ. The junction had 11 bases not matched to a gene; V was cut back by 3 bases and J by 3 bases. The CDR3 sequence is CASSFAGGGGIYEQYF. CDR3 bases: TGTGCCAGCAGCTTTGCCGGTGGGGGAGGGATCTACGAGCAGTACTTC.

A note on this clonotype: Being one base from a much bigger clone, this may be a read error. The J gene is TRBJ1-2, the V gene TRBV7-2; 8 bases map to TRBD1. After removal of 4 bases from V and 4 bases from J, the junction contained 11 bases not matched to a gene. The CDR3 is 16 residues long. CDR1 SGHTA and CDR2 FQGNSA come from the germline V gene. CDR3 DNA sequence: TGTGCCAGCAGCTCACCCACGACAGGGGAAGCCTATGGCTACACCTTC. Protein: CASSSPTTGEAYGYTF.

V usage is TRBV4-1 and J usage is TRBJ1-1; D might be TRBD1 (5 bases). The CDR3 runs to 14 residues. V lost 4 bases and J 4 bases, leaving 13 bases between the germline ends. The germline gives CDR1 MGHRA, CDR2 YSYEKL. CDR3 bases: TGCGCCAGCAGCCTCAATTCCGGGACCACTGAAGCTTTCTTT. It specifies CASSLNSGTTEAFF.

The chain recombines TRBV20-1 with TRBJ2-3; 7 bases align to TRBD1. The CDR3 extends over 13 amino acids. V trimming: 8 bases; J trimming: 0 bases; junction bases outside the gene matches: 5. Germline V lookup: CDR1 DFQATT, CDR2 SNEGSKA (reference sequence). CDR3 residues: CSTLQGSTDTQYF. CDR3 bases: TGCAGTACGTTACAGGGGAGCACAGATACGCAGTATTTT.

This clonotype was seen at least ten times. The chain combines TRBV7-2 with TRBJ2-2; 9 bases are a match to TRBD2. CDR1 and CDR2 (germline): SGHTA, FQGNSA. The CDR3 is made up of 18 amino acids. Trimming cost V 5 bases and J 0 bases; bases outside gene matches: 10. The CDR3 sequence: CASSHPTSGGANTGELFF. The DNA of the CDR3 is TGTGCCAGCAGCCACCCGACTAGCGGAGGAGCGAACACCGGGGAGCTGTTTTTT.

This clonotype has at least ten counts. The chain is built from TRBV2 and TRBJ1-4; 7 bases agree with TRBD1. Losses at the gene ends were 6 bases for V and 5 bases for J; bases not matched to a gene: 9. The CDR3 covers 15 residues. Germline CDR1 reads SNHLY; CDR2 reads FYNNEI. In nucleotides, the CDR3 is TGTGCCAGCAGGAGGGAGACAGGGTGGAATGAAAAACTGTTTTTT. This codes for CASRRETGWNEKLFF.

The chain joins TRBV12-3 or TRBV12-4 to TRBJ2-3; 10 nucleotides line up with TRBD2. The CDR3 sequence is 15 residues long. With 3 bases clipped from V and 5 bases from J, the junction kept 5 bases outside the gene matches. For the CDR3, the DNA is TGTGCCAGCAGTTTTTCTAGCGGGAGTGAAGATACGCAGTATTTT. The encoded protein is CASSFSSGSEDTQYF.

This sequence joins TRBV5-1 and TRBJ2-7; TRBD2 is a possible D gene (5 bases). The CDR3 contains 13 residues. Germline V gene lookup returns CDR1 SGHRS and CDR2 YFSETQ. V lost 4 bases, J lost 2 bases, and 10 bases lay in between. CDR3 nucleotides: TGCGCCAGCAGCGAGGGTCGTACCTACGAGCAGTACTTC. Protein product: CASSEGRTYEQYF.

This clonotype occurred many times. CDR3 DNA: TGCAGTGCTAGAGATCCGGAGACCCAGTACTTC. Translating gives CSARDPETQYF. V and J are TRBV20-1 and TRBJ2-5; D is unresolved. V was trimmed by 0 bases and J by 5 bases, leaving 4 bases between them. Looked up from germline, CDR1 is DFQATT and CDR2 is SNEGSKA (reference sequence). CDR3 length: 11 residues.

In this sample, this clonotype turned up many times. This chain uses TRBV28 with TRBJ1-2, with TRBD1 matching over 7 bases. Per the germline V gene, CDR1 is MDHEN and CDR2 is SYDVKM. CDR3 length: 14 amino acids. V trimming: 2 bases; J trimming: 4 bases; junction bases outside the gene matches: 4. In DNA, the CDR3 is TGTGCCAGCAGTTTAGAGGCAGGGGGCTATGGCTACACCTTC. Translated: CASSLEAGGYGYTF.

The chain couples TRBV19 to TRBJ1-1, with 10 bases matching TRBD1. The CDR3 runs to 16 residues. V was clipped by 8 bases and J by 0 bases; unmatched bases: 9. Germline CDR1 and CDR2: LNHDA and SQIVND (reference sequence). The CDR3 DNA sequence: TGTGCCAGTCAGGGGACAGGGGCGCCCATGAACACTGAAGCTTTCTTT. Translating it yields CASQGTGAPMNTEAFF.

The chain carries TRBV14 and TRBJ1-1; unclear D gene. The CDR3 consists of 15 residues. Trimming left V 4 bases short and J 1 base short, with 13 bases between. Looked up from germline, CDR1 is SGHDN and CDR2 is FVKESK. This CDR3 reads CASSPTGGANTEAFF. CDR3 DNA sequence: TGTGCCAGCAGCCCCACGGGCGGCGCGAACACTGAAGCTTTCTTT.

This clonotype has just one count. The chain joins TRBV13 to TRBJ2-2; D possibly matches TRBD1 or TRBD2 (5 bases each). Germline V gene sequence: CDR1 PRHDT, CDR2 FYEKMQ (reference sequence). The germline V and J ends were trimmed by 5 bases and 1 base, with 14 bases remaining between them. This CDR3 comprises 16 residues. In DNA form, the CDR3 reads TGTGCCAGCAGCGTAGCGCAGGGCTGGAACACCGGGGAGCTGTTTTTT. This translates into CASSVAQGWNTGELFF.

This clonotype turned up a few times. The CDR3 nucleotides are TGTGCCAGTGGAACCGGACAGGGGGTAGGGACCCAGTACTTC. Translation: CASGTGQGVGTQYF. This rearrangement joins TRBV19 to TRBJ2-5, with TRBD1 identical over 10 bases. This CDR3 spans 14 amino acids. Looked up from germline, CDR1 is LNHDA and CDR2 is SQIVND (reference sequence). J gave up 7 bases and V 8 bases, and 10 bases lay outside the gene matches.

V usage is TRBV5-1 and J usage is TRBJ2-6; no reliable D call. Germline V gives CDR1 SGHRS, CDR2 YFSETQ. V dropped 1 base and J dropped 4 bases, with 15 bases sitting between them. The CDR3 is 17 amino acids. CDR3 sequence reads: CASSLMAVMGGANVLTF. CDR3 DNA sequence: TGCGCCAGCAGCTTGATGGCGGTTATGGGGGGGGCCAACGTCCTGACTTTC.

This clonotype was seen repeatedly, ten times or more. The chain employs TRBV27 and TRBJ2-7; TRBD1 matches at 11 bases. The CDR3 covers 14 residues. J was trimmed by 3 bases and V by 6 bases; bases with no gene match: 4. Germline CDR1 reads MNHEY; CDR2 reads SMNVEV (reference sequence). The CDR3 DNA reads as TGTGCCAGCAGCCCCGGGACAGGGGGCTACGAGCAGTACTTC. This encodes CASSPGTGGYEQYF.